Shown below are 21 T cell receptor beta chains from a single sample sequenced in a study of beta chain features in type 1 diabetes. The whole isolated RNA underwent reverse transcription, so sequencing captured expressed TCRB transcripts. The assay was immunoSEQ multiplex PCR, and TCRdb's table has in-frame clones only and misses some. Altogether 100,000 to 150,000 clones are present, roughly 15% being singletons, with the ten largest covering around 2.5%. Overall study findings and caveats: Within each of all four CD4+ subsets, Type 1 diabetes patients had TCRB CDR3s that were moderately but significantly shorter.

No antigen is known for these receptors. The specimen sequenced was central memory CD4+ T cells from blood. These TCRs come from a man aged 30-40 years with type 1 diabetes.

This rearrangement joins TRBV30 to TRBJ1-5, with D possibly being TRBD1 (6 bases). This CDR3 is built from 15 residues. Germline-derived CDR1 and CDR2 are GTSNPN and SVGIG (reference sequence). Trimming removed 0 bases at V and 3 bases at J, with 12 bases between. The CDR3 spells CAWSVGGTFNQPQHF. The CDR3 DNA is TGTGCCTGGAGTGTTGGAGGGACATTCAATCAGCCCCAGCATTTT.

The rearrangement joins TRBV7-2 to TRBJ2-3; no definite D call. Trimming stripped 6 bases from V and 7 bases from J, with 8 bases between. This CDR3 has 11 residues. The germline CDR1 and CDR2 sequences are SGHTA and FQGNSA. The CDR3 coding sequence is TGTGCCAGCAGTCTAGATAATACGCAGTATTTT. This translates into CASSLDNTQYF.

This clone was counted only a few times. The chain has TRBV9 and TRBJ1-2; perhaps TRBD1 as D (5 bases). V was shortened by 2 bases and J by 2 bases, with 10 bases between the two germline ends. CDR1 is SGDLS, CDR2 YYNGEE, per germline. This CDR3 has 14 residues. The CDR3, as DNA: TGTGCCAGCAGCGTGGCGGGGGACAACTATGGCTACACCTTC. It encodes CASSVAGDNYGYTF.

This clone was seen only a few times. This chain joins TRBV2 and TRBJ2-3; TRBD2 matches at 10 bases. The V gene end was trimmed by 7 bases and the J gene end by 3 bases; junction bases not matched to a gene: 10. Germline values: CDR1 SNHLY, CDR2 FYNNEI. This CDR3 comprises 16 residues. The CDR3 DNA is TGTGCCAGCAAGGTATCACTAGCGGGGTCGACAGATACGCAGTATTTT. This encodes CASKVSLAGSTDTQYF.

This clone was detected only a few times. The chain has TRBV30 and TRBJ2-3; no reliable D call. CDR1 GTSNPN and CDR2 SVGIG come from the germline V gene (reference sequence). This CDR3 region has 12 residues. Trimming shortened V by 1 base and J by 4 bases, and 6 bases separated the two germline ends. CDR3 sequence: CAWSGGADTQYF. In DNA form, the CDR3 reads TGTGCCTGGAGTGGGGGTGCAGATACGCAGTATTTT.

There are a few counts of this clone. The rearrangement joins TRBV5-6 to TRBJ2-3; 13 nucleotides match TRBD2. CDR3 length: 18 amino acids. Germline V gene data show CDR1 as SGHDT and CDR2 as YYEEEE. V lost 3 bases to trimming and J lost 2 bases; unmatched junction nucleotides: 9. The CDR3 loop reads CASSSGTSGAPYTDTQYF. In DNA form, the CDR3 reads TGTGCCAGCAGCTCCGGGACTAGCGGGGCCCCTTACACAGATACGCAGTATTTT.

This clone has a handful of counts. This sequence joins TRBV5-5 and TRBJ2-7, with a weak D call TRBD2 (6 bases). Germline V gene sequence: CDR1 SGHKS, CDR2 YYEKEE (reference sequence). V shed 0 bases and J shed 2 bases, with 12 bases lying between them. The CDR3 has 15 amino acids. The CDR3 protein is CASSLAGVNAYEQYF. As DNA, the CDR3 is TGTGCCAGCAGCTTGGCGGGGGTGAACGCCTACGAGCAGTACTTC. Full variable domain (rest looked up from reference TRBV5-5 and TRBJ2-7): DAGVTQSPTHLIKTRGQQVTLRCSPISGHKSVSWYQQVLGQGPQFIFQYYEKEERGRGNFPDRFSARQFPNYSSELNVNALLLGDSALYLCASSLAGVNAYEQYFGPGTRLTVT.

The chain employs TRBV5-4 and TRBJ2-6; 7 bases line up with TRBD1. J lost 3 bases, V lost 5 bases, and 5 bases had no gene match. Germline V gives CDR1 SGHNT, CDR2 YYREEE (reference sequence). The CDR3 has 15 residues. The DNA of the CDR3 is TGTGCCAGCAGGATACAGGGGAGTGGGGCCAACGTCCTGACTTTC. Translating it yields CASRIQGSGANVLTF.

The rearrangement links TRBV2 to TRBJ2-2; TRBD1 is a possible D gene (5 bases). The CDR3 runs to 13 residues. Germline V gives CDR1 SNHLY, CDR2 FYNNEI. V dropped 6 bases and J dropped 4 bases, with 9 bases sitting between them. CDR3 loop: CASRQVATGELFF. The CDR3 region has the DNA TGTGCCAGCAGACAGGTGGCCACCGGGGAGCTGTTTTTT.

A few counts support this clone. The chain combines TRBV28 with TRBJ1-6; 7 bases line up with TRBD1. V dropped 6 bases and J dropped 15; count of bases not matched to a gene: 5. CDR3 length: 11 amino acids. The germline CDR1 and CDR2 sequences are MDHEN and SYDVKM. The CDR3 protein is CASSNRGGLHF. For the CDR3, the DNA is TGTGCCAGCAGCAACAGGGGCGGCCTCCACTTT. Together with reference TRBV28 and TRBJ1-6, the CDR3 gives the full variable domain: DVKVTQSSRYLVKRTGEKVFLECVQDMDHENMFWYRQDPGLGLRLIYFSYDVKMKEKGDIPEGYSVSREKKERFSLILESASTNQTSMYLCASSNRGGLHFGNGTRLTVT.

This clone showed up many times. V and J are TRBV12-5 and TRBJ2-1; TRBD2 agrees at 12 bases. J was trimmed by 4 bases and V by 3 bases; bases with no gene match: 1. This CDR3 comprises 15 residues. In germline, CDR1 is LGHNT, CDR2 FRNRAP. CDR3 amino acids: CASGLGLAGYNEQFF. CDR3 DNA: TGTGCTAGTGGTTTAGGACTAGCGGGGTACAATGAGCAGTTCTTC.

The rearrangement joins TRBV6-5 to TRBJ1-5, with TRBD1 as a possible D gene (6 bases). The CDR3 runs 15 residues. V was cut by 5 bases and J by 8 bases, with 19 bases left in between. Germline-derived CDR1 and CDR2 are MNHEY and SVGAGI. The CDR3 protein is CASSPDPGQRKPQHF. Written as DNA, the CDR3 is TGTGCCAGCAGTCCGGATCCGGGACAAAGAAAGCCCCAGCATTTT.

This clone was observed a handful of times. The chain joins TRBV11-2 to TRBJ2-5; possibly TRBD1 or TRBD2 for D (6 bases each). The germline gives CDR1 SGHAT, CDR2 FQNNGV. Between the trimmed V and J ends, which lost 8 bases and 4 bases, there was a span of 17 bases. CDR3 length equals 14 residues. The CDR3 reads CASGGGTGRETQYF. The CDR3 DNA follows: TGTGCCAGCGGAGGGGGAACGGGGAGAGAGACCCAGTACTTC.

This clone occurred a few times. The chain uses TRBV19 and TRBJ1-2; no firm D call. The V gene lost 5 bases and the J gene lost 5 bases, with 12 bases spanning the gap. The germline gives CDR1 LNHDA, CDR2 SQIVND (reference sequence). The CDR3 contains 13 residues. This chain's CDR3 is CASSEDIAYGYTF. The CDR3 region has the DNA TGTGCCAGTAGTGAGGATATCGCATATGGCTACACCTTC.

The CDR3 protein is CSVDLSGASHEQYF. The CDR3 DNA reads as TGCAGCGTTGATTTATCCGGTGCTTCCCACGAGCAGTACTTC. V and J are TRBV29-1 and TRBJ2-7, with unresolved D. The germline CDR1 and CDR2 sequences are SQVTM and ANQGSEA. The CDR3 spans 14 residues. Trimming shortened V by 3 bases and J by 5 bases, and 17 bases separated the two germline ends.

This chain joins TRBV4-3 and TRBJ2-5; 11 nucleotides align to TRBD1. The CDR3 totals 15 residues. Germline CDR1 reads LGHNA; CDR2 reads YSLEER. After removal of 4 bases from V and 4 bases from J, the junction contained 5 bases not matched to a gene. CDR3 nucleotides: TGCGCCAGCAGCCCGGACAGGGGGCGCGGAGAGACCCAGTACTTC. Amino acid sequence: CASSPDRGRGETQYF.

This chain joins TRBV29-1 and TRBJ2-7; perhaps D is TRBD1 or TRBD2 (6 bases each). With 4 bases removed from V and 0 bases from J, the gap between germline ends came to 7 bases. From germline, CDR1 is SQVTM and CDR2 ANQGSEA. CDR3 length: 12 amino acids. CDR3 loop: CSVAGASYEQYF. The DNA for the CDR3 is TGCAGCGTTGCGGGGGCCTCCTACGAGCAGTACTTC.

The chain recombines TRBV27 with TRBJ2-5, with TRBD1 matching 10 bases. CDR3 length: 14 residues. CDR1 is MNHEY, CDR2 SMNVEV, per germline (reference sequence). The V and J ends lost 5 bases and 5 bases, in that order; junction bases with no gene match: 5. For the CDR3, the DNA is TGTGCCAGCAGTGGGACAGGGGCTGGGGAGACCCAGTACTTC. Its translation: CASSGTGAGETQYF.

This clone has a handful of counts. The rearrangement uses TRBV5-4 and TRBJ1-1; no clear D. V was shortened by 0 bases and J by 3 bases, with 6 bases between the two germline ends. Looked up from germline, CDR1 is SGHNT and CDR2 is YYREEE (reference sequence). The CDR3 is 13 residues long. The CDR3 DNA sequence: TGTGCCAGCAGCTTGGAGCAACACACTGAAGCTTTCTTT. Amino acids: CASSLEQHTEAFF.

This clone was observed many times. Written as DNA, the CDR3 is TGTGCCAGCAGCTCCTCGGCAGCCGCCAATGAGCAGTTCTTC. Protein sequence: CASSSSAAANEQFF. The gene calls are TRBV7-9 and TRBJ2-1; D is ambiguous. This CDR3 spans 14 amino acids. The germline CDR1 and CDR2 sequences are SEHNR and FQNEAQ (reference sequence). Trimming left V 4 bases short and J 6 bases short, with 13 bases between.

This clone was counted a few times. The rearrangement joins TRBV7-2 to TRBJ2-3; no definite D call. The CDR3 contains 12 residues. Trimming removed 5 bases at V and 3 bases at J, with 6 bases between. Per germline, CDR1 SGHTA and CDR2 FQGNSA. The CDR3 sequence is CASSVFTDTQYF. DNA of the CDR3: TGTGCCAGCAGCGTTTTTACAGATACGCAGTATTTT.